The 32 T cell receptor beta chains in this list originate from one sample, sequenced in a study of identifying expanded T cells in peripheral blood. Assay used: immunoSEQ multiplex PCR; TCRdb lists only in-frame clones, some missing. The sample includes some 96,000 clones, 80% to 90% of them seen just once. Sequenced sample: blood. All receptors come from a person aged 18 to 70 in good health.

The chain employs TRBV11-2 and TRBJ2-3; D call uncertain. Germline assignment: CDR1 SGHAT and CDR2 FQNNGV. V was shortened by 1 base and J by 4 bases, with 12 bases between the two germline ends. The CDR3 consists of 15 residues. CDR3 bases: TGTGCCAGCAGCTTAGGCCAACATATACCAGATACGCAGTATTTT. As protein: CASSLGQHIPDTQYF.

CDR3 sequence: CASSLEGGLGYTF. The DNA for the CDR3 is TGTGCCAGCAGCTTGGAAGGGGGCCTTGGCTACACCTTC. The genes are TRBV5-4 and TRBJ1-2; 7 nucleotides match TRBD1. With 0 bases clipped from V and 7 bases from J, the junction kept 3 bases outside the gene matches. The CDR3 covers 13 residues. Germline V gene lookup returns CDR1 SGHNT and CDR2 YYREEE (reference sequence).

The genes are TRBV19 and TRBJ1-2, with TRBD1 matching over 8 bases. The CDR3 totals 15 residues. Germline CDR1 LNHDA, CDR2 SQIVND (reference sequence). V lost 3 bases to trimming and J lost 1 base; unmatched junction nucleotides: 4. The CDR3 loop reads CASSIKQGDNYGYTF. The CDR3 nucleotides read TGTGCCAGTAGTATCAAACAGGGGGATAACTATGGCTACACCTTC.

The chain carries TRBV6-5 and TRBJ2-5; 7 bases fit TRBD1. CDR3 length: 15 amino acids. The germline V gene has CDR1 MNHEY and CDR2 SVGAGI. V lost 8 bases, J lost 4 bases, and 13 bases stayed unmatched. In nucleotides, the CDR3 is TGTGCCAGCCTCCAACAGGGGCCAGGGAGAGAGACCCAGTACTTC. Protein product: CASLQQGPGRETQYF.

This chain joins TRBV19 and TRBJ1-5, with 7 bases aligning to TRBD1. Germline trimming cut 6 bases from V and 1 base from J; bases unmatched to any gene: 6. Per the germline V gene, CDR1 is LNHDA and CDR2 is SQIVND (reference sequence). CDR3 length: 15 amino acids. CDR3: CASRLGGQSNQPQHF. CDR3 nucleotide sequence: TGTGCCAGTAGACTAGGGGGACAGAGCAATCAGCCCCAGCATTTT.

J is TRBJ1-5 and V is TRBV7-3; D remains unclear. This CDR3 comprises 21 residues. V dropped 2 bases and J dropped 2 bases, with 28 bases sitting between them. The germline gives CDR1 SGHTA, CDR2 FQGTGA. In DNA form, the CDR3 reads TGTGCCAGCAGCTTATCGCTAACGGGCCACCACTTCGGGGAACGCAATCAGCCCCAGCATTTT. The encoded protein is CASSLSLTGHHFGERNQPQHF.

The chain uses TRBV18 and TRBJ1-1; the match to TRBD1 covers 10 bases. This CDR3 is built from 15 residues. Germline V gene lookup returns CDR1 KGHSH and CDR2 LQKENI. V lost 3 bases to trimming and J lost 5 bases; unmatched junction nucleotides: 6. The CDR3 loop reads CASSPGQGLGTEAFF. CDR3 coding DNA: TGTGCCAGCTCACCGGGACAGGGGTTAGGGACTGAAGCTTTCTTT.

The chain recombines TRBV7-9 with TRBJ2-7; D call uncertain. The ends were cut back, 1 base at V and 0 bases at J, with 7 bases in the middle. From germline, CDR1 is SEHNR and CDR2 FQNEAQ (reference sequence). This CDR3 is 14 amino acids long. The CDR3 loop is CASSLDGYSYEQYF. CDR3 DNA sequence: TGTGCCAGCAGCTTAGACGGATACTCCTACGAGCAGTACTTC.

This clone was seen only once. V gene TRBV30 combines with J gene TRBJ1-2; a possible D gene is TRBD1 (5 bases). The CDR3 contains 11 residues. Germline V CDR1 and CDR2: GTSNPN, SVGIG (reference sequence). Trimming left V 0 bases short and J 10 bases short, with 9 bases between. The CDR3 reads CAWSVQGDYTF. The DNA of the CDR3 is TGTGCCTGGAGTGTTCAGGGCGACTACACCTTC.

CDR3 nucleotides: TGTGCCAGCATCGACACCGGGACAGATCTTGGAAGGAGTCAAGCTTTCTTT. This sequence encodes CASIDTGTDLGRSQAFF. V gene TRBV5-6 combines with J gene TRBJ1-1, with 7 bases aligning to TRBD1. The CDR3 has 17 residues. Germline assignment: CDR1 SGHDT and CDR2 YYEEEE. V lost 6 bases to trimming and J lost 9 bases; unmatched junction nucleotides: 23. The full variable domain, its missing parts supplied by reference TRBV5-6 and TRBJ1-1, is DAGVTQSPTHLIKTRGQQVTLRCSPKSGHDTVSWYQQALGQGPQFIFQYYEEEERQRGNFPDRFSGHQFPNYSSELNVNALLLGDSALYLCASIDTGTDLGRSQAFFGQGTRLTVV.

The V and J genes are TRBV7-6 and TRBJ2-1; 7 bases line up with TRBD2. With 5 bases clipped from V and 2 bases from J, the junction kept 12 bases outside the gene matches. The CDR3 sequence is 17 residues long. CDR1 is SGHVS, CDR2 FNYEAQ, per germline. As DNA, the CDR3 is TGTGCCAGCAGCCCGCTGGTGGCGGGAGACGCCTACAATGAGCAGTTCTTC. It translates to CASSPLVAGDAYNEQFF.

The V and J genes are TRBV7-9 and TRBJ2-5; D call uncertain. The CDR3 spans 14 residues. Germline V gene lookup returns CDR1 SEHNR and CDR2 FQNEAQ (reference sequence). V dropped 1 base and J dropped 7 bases, with 13 bases sitting between them. CDR3 DNA: TGTGCCAGCAGCTTAGACCACCCCCCGGGGACCCAGTACTTC. Protein sequence: CASSLDHPPGTQYF. Drawing the rest from reference TRBV7-9 and TRBJ2-5, the complete variable domain is DTGVSQNPRHKITKRGQNVTFRCDPISEHNRLYWYRQTLGQGPEFLTYFQNEAQLEKSRLLSDRFSAERPKGSFSTLEIQRTEQGDSAMYLCASSLDHPPGTQYFGPGTRLLVL.

The chain links TRBV30 to TRBJ2-7; D ambiguous. Germline V gives CDR1 GTSNPN, CDR2 SVGIG (reference sequence). The CDR3 covers 14 residues. V lost 1 base and J lost 0, with 10 bases in between. The CDR3 reads CAWSGSGHSYEQYF. The CDR3 DNA reads TGTGCCTGGAGTGGTTCAGGTCACTCCTACGAGCAGTACTTC.

This clone was observed a handful of times. The chain carries TRBV9 and TRBJ2-6; the D gene could be TRBD1 or TRBD2 (5 bases each). CDR3 length: 17 residues. Germline CDR1 and CDR2: SGDLS and YYNGEE. Trimming shortened V by 3 bases and J by 5 bases, and 18 bases separated the two germline ends. The CDR3 protein is CASSALWGRDRANVLTF. The DNA of the CDR3 is TGTGCCAGCAGCGCGTTATGGGGCCGGGATAGGGCCAACGTCCTGACTTTC.

The chain combines TRBV9 with TRBJ2-5; no clear D. The V end was cut by 4 bases, the J end by 3 bases, with 13 bases between. This CDR3 is built from 14 residues. CDR1 and CDR2 from the germline V gene are SGDLS and YYNGEE. Written as DNA, the CDR3 is TGTGCCAGCAGCACCCGACCAGAAGAAGAGACCCAGTACTTC. This encodes CASSTRPEEETQYF.

This clone was detected only once. This sequence joins TRBV19 and TRBJ1-4; D gene unclear. Trimming left V 3 bases short and J 6 bases short, with 8 bases between. The CDR3 consists of 13 residues. The V gene's germline CDR1 is LNHDA and CDR2 SQIVND (reference sequence). The CDR3: CASSMSRDEKLFF. The CDR3 bases are TGTGCCAGTAGTATGTCCCGGGATGAAAAACTGTTTTTT.

This sequence joins TRBV6-5 and TRBJ2-2; D is tentatively TRBD1 or TRBD2 (7 bases each). The CDR3 length is 15 residues. With 7 bases removed from V and 1 base from J, the gap between germline ends came to 13 bases. Germline-derived CDR1 and CDR2 are MNHEY and SVGAGI. The CDR3: CASTPGGGNTGELFF. As DNA, the CDR3 is TGTGCCAGCACCCCAGGGGGGGGGAACACCGGGGAGCTGTTTTTT.

V is TRBV13 and J is TRBJ2-2, with 9 bases fitting TRBD1. V was pared by 7 bases and J by 4 bases, with 16 bases of the junction left unmatched. Germline CDR1 reads PRHDT; CDR2 reads FYEKMQ (reference sequence). This CDR3 has 18 residues. The CDR3: CASTMGQGLGQGTGELFF. DNA of the CDR3: TGTGCCAGCACCATGGGACAGGGATTGGGGCAGGGCACCGGGGAGCTGTTTTTT.

This chain links TRBV5-6 with TRBJ1-1; no firm D call. In germline, CDR1 is SGHDT, CDR2 YYEEEE. There are 12 residues in the CDR3. Trimming removed 5 bases from V and 5 bases from J, with 10 bases in between. The CDR3 nucleotides are TGTGCCAGCAGGGACCAAGGGACTGAAGCTTTCTTT. It encodes CASRDQGTEAFF.

This rearrangement joins TRBV27 to TRBJ2-7; TRBD2 agrees at 7 bases. Per the germline V gene, CDR1 is MNHEY and CDR2 is SMNVEV (reference sequence). The V segment lost 4 bases and the J segment 0 bases; nucleotides outside the gene matches: 18. This CDR3 has 19 amino acids. As DNA, the CDR3 is TGTGCCAGCAGTTCCTTATTATCCTTTGGGGAGGGCCACTCCTACGAGCAGTACTTC. Translating it yields CASSSLLSFGEGHSYEQYF.

This chain links TRBV28 with TRBJ2-7, with 9 bases identical to TRBD2. The CDR3 contains 16 residues. Unmatched junction bases numbered 6, after V lost 0 bases and J lost 3 bases. Germline CDR1 and CDR2: MDHEN and SYDVKM. CDR3 in amino acids: CASSLWRTSDGYEQYF. CDR3 nucleotide sequence: TGTGCCAGCAGTTTATGGAGGACTAGCGATGGCTACGAGCAGTACTTC.

The rearrangement links TRBV7-9 to TRBJ2-2; TRBD1 matches at 9 bases. The junction had 7 bases not matched to a gene; V was cut back by 4 bases and J by 4 bases. The CDR3 spans 16 residues. Germline-derived CDR1 and CDR2 are SEHNR and FQNEAQ (reference sequence). The CDR3, as DNA: TGTGCCAGCAGCTACGCCGGGACAGGGCGCACCGGGGAGCTGTTTTTT. The encoded protein is CASSYAGTGRTGELFF.

The V call is TRBV28, the J call TRBJ1-2; D gene uncertain. Germline CDR1 and CDR2: MDHEN and SYDVKM. CDR3 length equals 14 residues. V dropped 8 bases and J dropped 2 bases, with 15 bases sitting between them. CDR3 sequence reads: CASRQDLINYGYTF. The DNA for the CDR3 is TGTGCCAGCCGGCAGGACCTTATAAACTATGGCTACACCTTC.

The rearrangement uses TRBV6-5 and TRBJ2-7; 7 bases agree with TRBD1. This CDR3 region has 11 residues. Trimming at V came to 9 bases and at J to 6 bases, leaving 5 bases not matched to a gene. Germline CDR1 MNHEY, CDR2 SVGAGI. The CDR3 sequence: CASDRAAEQYF. The CDR3 coding sequence is TGTGCCAGTGACAGGGCCGCCGAGCAGTACTTC.

This chain joins TRBV5-4 and TRBJ2-2; D possibly uses TRBD1 or TRBD2 (6 bases each). Trimming removed 1 base from V and 5 bases from J, with 12 bases in between. There are 15 residues in the CDR3. CDR1 is SGHNT, CDR2 YYREEE, per germline (reference sequence). CDR3 DNA sequence: TGTGCCAGCAGCTTGTACGGGGGCTCGACCGGGGAGCTGTTTTTT. Its translation is CASSLYGGSTGELFF.

The V and J genes are TRBV5-1 and TRBJ1-3; the D gene is possibly TRBD1 (6 bases). V shed 7 bases and J shed 0 bases, with 17 bases lying between them. CDR3 length equals 16 residues. Germline V gene data show CDR1 as SGHRS and CDR2 as YFSETQ. The CDR3 DNA is TGCGCCAGCCGCGGAGGGGGAGTCGACTCTGGAAACACCATATATTTT. Residues: CASRGGGVDSGNTIYF.

With respect to this clone: At one of its ends the junction is not consistent with the germline gene, which may arise from a read error. This chain connects TRBV9 to TRBJ2-1; D unclear. The CDR3 spans 15 residues. Germline V gives CDR1 SGDLS, CDR2 YYNGEE. In DNA form, the CDR3 reads TGTGCCAGCGGGCTAGATTCGGGCTCCTACAATGAGCAGCTCTTC. Encoded protein: CASGLDSGSYNEQLF.

The chain recombines TRBV2 with TRBJ2-7, with 9 bases identical to TRBD1. Germline CDR1 reads SNHLY; CDR2 reads FYNNEI. V lost 6 bases, J lost 5 bases, and 8 bases stayed unmatched. The CDR3 runs to 14 residues. The CDR3 is CASSAVGQGNEQYF. The CDR3 DNA is TGTGCCAGCAGCGCTGTTGGACAGGGGAACGAGCAGTACTTC.

This clone was found once. This chain links TRBV25-1 with TRBJ1-1; no definite D call. Trimming removed 3 bases from V and 12 bases from J, with 8 bases in between. Germline values: CDR1 MGHDK, CDR2 SYGVNS. The CDR3 is made up of 10 amino acids. The CDR3 DNA is TGTGCCAGCAGTGAGGGCTATACTTTCTTT. Its translation is CASSEGYTFF.

The CDR3 spells CASSSGGGGSGQPQHF. DNA for the CDR3: TGTGCCAGCAGCTCTGGCGGCGGGGGGTCGGGTCAGCCCCAGCATTTT. The chain carries TRBV5-4 and TRBJ1-5, with D perhaps TRBD1 (5 bases). V lost 3 bases to trimming and J lost 6 bases, with 19 bases between them. Germline V gene data show CDR1 as SGHNT and CDR2 as YYREEE (reference sequence). The CDR3 has 16 residues.

The genes are TRBV10-2 and TRBJ2-1; TRBD1 or TRBD2 may be the D gene (5 bases each). V was clipped by 4 bases and J by 0 bases, with 10 bases between them. Germline loops: CDR1 WSHSY, CDR2 SAAADI. The CDR3 spans 15 residues. As DNA, the CDR3 is TGCGCCAGCAGTGTGGGGGTGAGCTCCTACAATGAGCAGTTCTTC. Its protein product is CASSVGVSSYNEQFF.

The chain joins TRBV30 to TRBJ2-2; D is unresolved. Trimming took 3 bases from V and 0 from J, leaving 17 bases between them. Germline loops: CDR1 GTSNPN, CDR2 SVGIG (reference sequence). This CDR3 spans 17 amino acids. This chain's CDR3 is CAWRDKTVSPNTGELFF. CDR3 sequence (DNA): TGTGCCTGGAGGGATAAAACAGTTTCCCCGAACACCGGGGAGCTGTTTTTT. Using reference TRBV30 and TRBJ2-2 for the parts outside the CDR3, the full variable domain is SQTIHQWPATLVQPVGSPLSLECTVEGTSNPNLYWYRQAAGRGLQLLFYSVGIGQISSEVPQNLSASRPQDRQFILSSKKLLLSDSGFYLCAWRDKTVSPNTGELFFGEGSRLTVL.